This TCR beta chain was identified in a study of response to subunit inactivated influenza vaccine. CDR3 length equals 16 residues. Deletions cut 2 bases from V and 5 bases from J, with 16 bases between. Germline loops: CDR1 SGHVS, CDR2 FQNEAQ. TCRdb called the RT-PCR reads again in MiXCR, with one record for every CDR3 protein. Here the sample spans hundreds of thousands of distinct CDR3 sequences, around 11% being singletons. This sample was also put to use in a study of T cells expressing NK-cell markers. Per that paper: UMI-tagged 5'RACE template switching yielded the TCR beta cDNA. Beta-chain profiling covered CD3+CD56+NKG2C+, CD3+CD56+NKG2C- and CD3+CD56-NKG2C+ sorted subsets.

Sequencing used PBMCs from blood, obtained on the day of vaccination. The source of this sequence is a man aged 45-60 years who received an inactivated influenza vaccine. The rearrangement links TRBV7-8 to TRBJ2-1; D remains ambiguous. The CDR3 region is CASSLYVDPRNNEQFF. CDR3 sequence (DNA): TGTGCCAGCAGCTTATATGTGGACCCCAGAAACAATGAGCAGTTCTTC.